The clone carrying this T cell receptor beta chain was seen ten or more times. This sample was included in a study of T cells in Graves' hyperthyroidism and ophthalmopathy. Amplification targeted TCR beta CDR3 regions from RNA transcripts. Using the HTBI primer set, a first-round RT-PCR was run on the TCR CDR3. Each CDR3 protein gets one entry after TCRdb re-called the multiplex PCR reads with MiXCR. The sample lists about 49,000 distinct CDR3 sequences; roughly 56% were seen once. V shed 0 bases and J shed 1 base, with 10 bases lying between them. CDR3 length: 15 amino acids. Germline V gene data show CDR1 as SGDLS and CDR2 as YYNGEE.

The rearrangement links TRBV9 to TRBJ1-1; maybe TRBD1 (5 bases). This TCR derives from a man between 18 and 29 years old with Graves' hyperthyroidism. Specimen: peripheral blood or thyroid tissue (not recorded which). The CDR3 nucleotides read TGTGCCAGCAGCGTAGGGACACTGGGGAACACTGAAGCTTTCTTT. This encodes CASSVGTLGNTEAFF.